This TCR beta chain was documented in a study of T cell changes during pregnancy in multiple sclerosis. Looked up from germline, CDR1 is SQVTM and CDR2 is ANQGSEA. CDR3 size: 14 residues. The germline V and J ends were trimmed by 7 bases and 3 bases, with 15 bases remaining between them. Assay used: immunoSEQ multiplex PCR; TCRdb lists only in-frame clones, some missing. The sample contains 40,000 to 60,000 clones, around 92% of which appear only once. The sample in question was CD4+ T cells from peripheral blood mononuclear cells, obtained in the third trimester of pregnancy. The chain joins TRBV29-1 to TRBJ1-4, with a tentative D call TRBD1 (6 bases). The TCR sequence derives from a female donor with multiple sclerosis, enrolled in a pregnancy study. The chain's CDR3 is CSARQDRANEKLFF. As DNA, the CDR3 is TGCAGCGCGCGACAGGACCGGGCTAATGAAAAACTGTTTTTT.